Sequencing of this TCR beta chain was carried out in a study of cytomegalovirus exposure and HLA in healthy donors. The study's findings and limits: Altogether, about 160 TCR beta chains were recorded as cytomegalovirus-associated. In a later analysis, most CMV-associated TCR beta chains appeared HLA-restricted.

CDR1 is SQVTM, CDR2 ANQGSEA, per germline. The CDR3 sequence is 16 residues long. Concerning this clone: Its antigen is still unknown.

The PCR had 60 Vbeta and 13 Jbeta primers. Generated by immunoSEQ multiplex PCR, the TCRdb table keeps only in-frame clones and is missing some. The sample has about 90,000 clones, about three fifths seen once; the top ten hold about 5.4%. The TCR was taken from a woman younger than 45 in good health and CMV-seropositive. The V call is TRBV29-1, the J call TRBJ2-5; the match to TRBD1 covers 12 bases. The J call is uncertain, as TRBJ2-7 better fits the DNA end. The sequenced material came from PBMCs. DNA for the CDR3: TGCAGCCCGGACGGGGGACAGGGGGCTAACTCCTACGAGCAGTACTTC. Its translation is CSPDGGQGANSYEQYF.